These 13 T cell receptor beta chains came from one sample sequenced in a study of regulatory T cells in long-lasting Graves disease. Building the TCR beta libraries relied on iRepertoire HTBI primers, and CDR3 regions underwent Arm-PCR. TCRdb reprocessed the multiplex PCR reads via MiXCR and lists one record per CDR3 protein. The sample holds fewer than 450,000 distinct CDR3 sequences, about 15% seen once. Indicated time point: newly diagnosed GD, antithyroid drugs for less than 3 months. With RNA extracted from PBMCs as input, the TCR library was made. The data were also submitted as part of a second study, on T cells in Graves' hyperthyroidism and ophthalmopathy.

The sequencing used peripheral blood mononuclear cells (PBMCs), collected at new diagnosis, from a patient treated with antithyroid drugs. These receptors were collected from a middle-aged woman with Graves disease.

This clonotype has a handful of counts. The gene calls are TRBV7-2 and TRBJ2-3; 14 nucleotides agree with TRBD2. The V segment lost 5 bases and the J segment 7 bases; nucleotides outside the gene matches: 8. This CDR3 has 16 amino acids. Germline V gene lookup returns CDR1 SGHTA and CDR2 FQGNSA. CDR3 DNA sequence: TGTGCCAGCAGCGGACAGACTAGCGGGAGGGCTAATACGCAGTATTTT. This gives the protein CASSGQTSGRANTQYF.

This clonotype was found many times. CDR3 sequence: CASSLSLGQTTAFF. The CDR3 DNA sequence: TGTGCCAGCTCACTCTCCCTTGGACAGACTACAGCTTTCTTT. This chain joins TRBV18 and TRBJ1-1; maybe TRBD1 (6 bases). From germline, CDR1 is KGHSH and CDR2 LQKENI. V was shortened by 4 bases and J by 10 bases, with 19 bases between the two germline ends. The CDR3 sequence is 14 residues long.

With respect to this clonotype: A much larger clone lies one base from this, so it may be a read error. In DNA, the CDR3 is TGTGCCAGCAGCTCCCGGGCGAAGCCTCGGGAGCCCCCGGGTGAGGAGACCCAGCACTTC. Translation gives CASSSRAKPREPPGEETQHF. The J gene is TRBJ2-5, the V gene TRBV12-3 or TRBV12-4; a possible D gene is TRBD2 (6 bases). The CDR3 contains 20 residues.

The table lists this clonotype with a few counts. The gene calls are TRBV20-1 and TRBJ2-1, with 9 nucleotides matching TRBD1. The CDR3 consists of 14 residues. CDR1 and CDR2 from the germline V gene are DFQATT and SNEGSKA (reference sequence). V shed 5 bases, J shed 8 bases, and the junction held 10 bases outside the gene matches. CDR3 nucleotides: TGCAGTGCTCCGTCCGGGACAGGGTTCGATGAGCAGTTCTTC. This codes for CSAPSGTGFDEQFF.

This clonotype was observed many times. The chain couples TRBV11-2 to TRBJ2-5, with D unclear. Trimming took 8 bases from V and 4 from J, leaving 11 bases between them. Looked up from germline, CDR1 is SGHAT and CDR2 is FQNNGV. The CDR3 totals 12 residues. The CDR3 spells CASVSSGETQYF. In DNA form, the CDR3 reads TGTGCCAGCGTCTCATCTGGAGAGACCCAGTACTTC.

This clonotype was seen more than once but under ten times. The chain employs TRBV13 and TRBJ2-1, with 7 positions matching TRBD2. J was trimmed by 0 bases and V by 5 bases; bases with no gene match: 10. The CDR3 runs 17 residues. CDR1 and CDR2 from the germline V gene are PRHDT and FYEKMQ (reference sequence). In DNA, the CDR3 is TGTGCCAGCAGCACCCACCTCGGGGGGTTCTCCTACAATGAGCAGTTCTTC. Encoded protein: CASSTHLGGFSYNEQFF.

V usage is TRBV20-1 and J usage is TRBJ2-5, with D possibly being TRBD1 (5 bases). The CDR3 consists of 18 residues. Trimming took 0 bases from V and 1 from J, leaving 21 bases between them. Germline CDR1 is DFQATT and CDR2 is SNEGSKA (reference sequence). The CDR3 nucleotides are TGCAGTGCTAGAGATTCAGCAGGGTCTGCCTTACCCCAAGAGACCCAGTACTTC. This sequence encodes CSARDSAGSALPQETQYF.

This clonotype was seen a handful of times. An end of the junction differs from the germline gene, which may be a read error. This chain uses TRBV20-1 with TRBJ1-1, with a possible D match to TRBD1 (5 bases). This CDR3 comprises 12 residues. The germline V gene encodes CDR1 DFQATT and CDR2 SNEGSKA (reference sequence). The CDR3: CSAREGLVVGGF. The CDR3 bases are TGCAGTGCTAGAGAGGGGCTGGTAGTTGGCGGATTT.

This clonotype was counted ten times or more. The rearrangement uses TRBV30 and TRBJ1-6, with a weak D call TRBD1 (6 bases). Germline lookup yields CDR1 GTSNPN and CDR2 SVGIG (reference sequence). Between the trimmed V and J ends, which lost 2 bases and 7 bases, there was a span of 9 bases. CDR3 length equals 13 residues. For the CDR3, the DNA is TGTGCCTGGAGTAGGGGGACAAATTCACCCCTCCACTTT. It translates to CAWSRGTNSPLHF. Full variable domain (outside the CDR3, taken from reference TRBV30 and TRBJ1-6): SQTIHQWPATLVQPVGSPLSLECTVEGTSNPNLYWYRQAAGRGLQLLFYSVGIGQISSEVPQNLSASRPQDRQFILSSKKLLLSDSGFYLCAWSRGTNSPLHFGNGTRLTVT.

This clonotype occurred many times. V gene TRBV12-3 or TRBV12-4 combines with J gene TRBJ2-3; 8 nucleotides match TRBD2. V lost 4 bases, J lost 0 bases, and 3 bases stayed unmatched. The CDR3 runs 15 residues. The CDR3 protein is CASSSSGRSTDTQYF. Here the CDR3 DNA reads TGTGCCAGCAGTTCCAGCGGGAGAAGCACAGATACGCAGTATTTT.

The rearrangement joins TRBV18 to TRBJ2-2; D may match TRBD1 or TRBD2 (5 bases each). The CDR3 runs to 15 residues. V dropped 6 bases and J dropped 2 bases, with 13 bases sitting between them. Germline values: CDR1 KGHSH, CDR2 LQKENI. The CDR3 DNA sequence: TGTGCCAGCTCGGTCCGGGACGGAAACACCGGGGAGCTGTTTTTT. Translating gives CASSVRDGNTGELFF.

In regard to this clonotype: This may be a read error: a much more frequent sequence differs by one nucleotide. V usage is TRBV28 and J usage is TRBJ2-2; 7 nucleotides match TRBD1. CDR1 is MDHEN and CDR2 is SYDVKM in the germline V gene. CDR3 length: 14 residues. Unmatched junction bases numbered 3, after V lost 8 bases and J lost 0 bases. Here the CDR3 DNA reads TGTGCCAGCTGCGACAGGGCGAACACCGGGGAGCTGTTTTTT. Translated: CASCDRANTGELFF.

In its sample, this clonotype was seen many times. The chain links TRBV29-1 to TRBJ1-1; D is ambiguous. This CDR3 region has 12 residues. The ends were cut back, 4 bases at V and 5 bases at J, with 11 bases in the middle. Germline V gene sequence: CDR1 SQVTM, CDR2 ANQGSEA. CDR3 loop: CSVVWQSTEAFF. In DNA form, the CDR3 reads TGCAGCGTTGTATGGCAGAGTACTGAAGCTTTCTTT.